This T cell receptor (beta chain) was captured by sequencing in a study of blood T cell repertoires in COVID-19. Across the study: The samples span acute and convalescent COVID-19 from the United States, Italy and Spain. From T cells, B-cell-depleted T cells, or PBMCs came the material, which was cDNA or gDNA.

V dropped 5 bases and J dropped 4; count of bases not matched to a gene: 6. The CDR3 covers 15 residues. CDR1 is SNHLY, CDR2 FYNNEI, per germline. As handled by the study authors: Reference gene primer amplification gave nucleated cell count estimates. Sequencing used immunoSEQ multiplex PCR; TCRdb keeps in-frame clones, though not all of them. That table is the source of V, J and clone size, and D and trimming were worked out from the DNA. The repertoire includes under 200,000 clones, about nine tenths of them detected once, and around 3.3% sits in the top ten. Sequencing was done on a sample of peripheral blood. This rearrangement joins TRBV2 to TRBJ2-5; 11 nucleotides align to TRBD2. This receptor was identified in a man between 65 and 85 years old with acute or convalescent COVID-19. CDR3 in amino acids: CASSTELAGVETQYF. The CDR3, as DNA: TGTGCCAGCAGTACGGAACTAGCGGGAGTAGAGACCCAGTACTTC.